The clone carrying this T cell receptor beta chain has a handful of counts. This specimen comes from a study of blood T cell repertoires in COVID-19. Across the whole study: Samples representing acute and convalescent COVID-19 were sourced from the United States, Italy and Spain. PBMCs, B-cell-depleted T cells, or T cells were the source of the cDNA or gDNA that made up the material.

The CDR3 runs to 13 residues. Trimming cost V 0 bases and J 5 bases, with 7 bases left between them. Germline CDR1 SNHLY, CDR2 FYNNEI. In the authors' methods: Amplification with reference gene primers provided the estimates of nucleated cell counts. Method: immunoSEQ multiplex PCR; TCRdb's copy keeps in-frame clones and lacks some. Clone size and V and J calls were adopted from that table, with D and trimming inferred from the DNA. The repertoire consists of some 260,000 clones, with about 80% occurring once and the leading ten covering about 3.1%. This TCR was sampled from a woman of 80 years or more with acute or convalescent COVID-19. The specimen sequenced was peripheral blood. The rearrangement links TRBV2 to TRBJ2-5, with no clear D. Here the CDR3 reads CASSEAVRETQYF. CDR3 coding DNA: TGTGCCAGCAGTGAAGCAGTACGGGAGACCCAGTACTTC.